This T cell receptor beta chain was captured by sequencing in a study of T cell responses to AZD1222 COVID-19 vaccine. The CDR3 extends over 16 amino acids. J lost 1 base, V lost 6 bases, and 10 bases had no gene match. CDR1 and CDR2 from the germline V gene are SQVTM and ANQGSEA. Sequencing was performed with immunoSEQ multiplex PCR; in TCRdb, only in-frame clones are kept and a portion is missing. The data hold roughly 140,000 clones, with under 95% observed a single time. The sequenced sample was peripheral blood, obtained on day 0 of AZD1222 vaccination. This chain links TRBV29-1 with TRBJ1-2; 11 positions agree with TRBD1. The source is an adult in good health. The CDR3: CSVGTGTGGFNYGYTF. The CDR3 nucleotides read TGCAGCGTCGGCACCGGGACAGGGGGGTTTAACTATGGCTACACCTTC.